These 31 T cell receptor beta chains originate from one sample sequenced in a study of radiotherapy plus CTLA-4 blockade in lung cancer. Repertoires were generated with immunoSEQ multiplex PCR, while TCRdb's copy carries only in-frame clones and drops some. The table includes approximately 47,000 clones, more than 60% detected once. This specimen was peripheral blood, taken from a patient treated with radiotherapy plus ipilimumab. The receptors originated from a human donor with non-small cell lung cancer who had a partial response to radiotherapy plus ipilimumab.

This chain links TRBV18 with TRBJ2-5; 8 positions agree with TRBD2. The end of the DNA aligns better with TRBJ2-7, so the J call may be wrong. This CDR3 is built from 14 residues. The germline V gene encodes CDR1 KGHSH and CDR2 LQKENI. The CDR3 region has the DNA TGTGCCAGCACCGCCGGGACTAGGGCCTACGAGCAGTACTTC. Protein product: CASTAGTRAYEQYF.

This clone was detected a few times. The chain has TRBV10-1 and TRBJ1-1; D remains unclear. V lost 3 bases and J 0 bases, leaving 5 bases between the germline ends. This CDR3 is 13 amino acids long. From germline, CDR1 is WNHNN and CDR2 SYGVQD (reference sequence). The chain's CDR3 is CASSEFMNTEAFF. CDR3 sequence (DNA): TGCGCCAGCAGTGAATTCATGAACACTGAAGCTTTCTTT.

This clone was found a few times. The V call is TRBV18, the J call TRBJ2-1; tentatively, D is TRBD2 (6 bases). V lost 0 bases and J lost 6, with 12 bases in between. This CDR3 has 15 amino acids. The germline V gene has CDR1 KGHSH and CDR2 LQKENI. This chain's CDR3 is CASSPPRGISNEQFF. The CDR3 DNA follows: TGTGCCAGCTCACCACCCCGCGGGATAAGCAATGAGCAGTTCTTC.

The J gene is TRBJ2-3, the V gene TRBV7-9; no clear D gene. V dropped 7 bases and J dropped 2 bases, with 7 bases sitting between them. The CDR3 consists of 12 residues. The germline CDR1 and CDR2 sequences are SEHNR and FQNEAQ (reference sequence). CDR3 loop: CASTPVTDTQYF. CDR3 in DNA: TGTGCCAGCACCCCAGTCACAGATACGCAGTATTTT.

This sequence joins TRBV7-2 and TRBJ2-3, with D maybe TRBD2 (6 bases). CDR3 length equals 14 residues. Germline V CDR1 and CDR2: SGHTA, FQGNSA. Deletions cut 5 bases from V and 2 bases from J, with 11 bases between. This CDR3 is CASSLGTYTDTQYF. DNA for the CDR3: TGTGCCAGCAGCCTAGGGACTTACACAGATACGCAGTATTTT. Full variable domain (remainder filled in from reference TRBV7-2 and TRBJ2-3): GAGVSQSPSNKVTEKGKDVELRCDPISGHTALYWYRQSLGQGLEFLIYFQGNSAPDKSGLPSDRFSAERTGGSVSTLTIQRTQQEDSAVYLCASSLGTYTDTQYFGPGTRLTVL.

This clone was recorded a few times. The chain links TRBV18 to TRBJ2-3; perhaps TRBD1 as D (5 bases). V lost 8 bases and J 4 bases, leaving 16 bases between the germline ends. Germline V gene sequence: CDR1 KGHSH, CDR2 LQKENI. The CDR3 has 14 amino acids. In nucleotides, the CDR3 is TGTGCCAGCATGGACACGAAGGCGGCAGATACGCAGTATTTT. Translation gives CASMDTKAADTQYF. The full variable domain, in which reference TRBV18 and TRBJ2-3 provide the parts outside the CDR3, is NAGVMQNPRHLVRRRGQEARLRCSPMKGHSHVYWYRQLPEEGLKFMVYLQKENIIDESGMPKERFSAEFPKEGPSILRIQQVVRGDSAAYFCASMDTKAADTQYFGPGTRLTVL.

This clone turned up a few times. This chain links TRBV15 with TRBJ2-1; perhaps TRBD2 as D (5 bases). CDR1 is LNHNV and CDR2 is YYDKDF in the germline V gene (reference sequence). This CDR3 comprises 16 residues. V lost 0 bases, J lost 6 bases, and 15 bases lay in between. DNA of the CDR3: TGTGCCACCAGCAGAGATCTTCTAGCTGCTGGCAATGAGCAGTTCTTC. Amino acid sequence: CATSRDLLAAGNEQFF.

This clone has only a few counts. The chain uses TRBV7-9 and TRBJ1-2; D is unresolved. The CDR3 runs 13 residues. CDR1 and CDR2 (germline): SEHNR, FQNEAQ (reference sequence). Trimming pared 5 bases from V and 7 bases from J, leaving 14 bases between. In DNA form, the CDR3 reads TGTGCCAGCAGCCGCACAGCGAGCGGTGGCTACACCTTC. Translating gives CASSRTASGGYTF.

The chain has TRBV29-1 and TRBJ2-1; 9 bases line up with TRBD1. The junction had 13 bases not matched to a gene; V was cut back by 3 bases and J by 1 base. Germline V gene lookup returns CDR1 SQVTM and CDR2 ANQGSEA. The CDR3 is 18 amino acids. The chain's CDR3 is CSVDRGPSGTGSYNEQFF. The CDR3 nucleotides are TGCAGCGTTGATAGGGGCCCCTCCGGGACAGGGTCCTACAATGAGCAGTTCTTC.

This clone was seen a handful of times. The gene calls are TRBV5-8 and TRBJ1-2, with D perhaps TRBD1 (5 bases). Germline CDR1 is SGHTS and CDR2 is YDEGEE. V was pared by 3 bases and J by 7 bases, with 19 bases between. The CDR3 is 15 amino acids. The CDR3 reads CASSSYLPGLSGYTF. As DNA, the CDR3 is TGTGCCAGCAGCTCTTATTTACCGGGACTGTCTGGCTACACCTTC.

The V call is TRBV5-6, the J call TRBJ2-7, with TRBD1 identical over 9 bases. The germline CDR1 and CDR2 sequences are SGHDT and YYEEEE. The CDR3 is 14 residues long. V was pared by 2 bases and J by 3 bases, with 3 bases of the junction left unmatched. CDR3 bases: TGTGCCAGCAGCTTACCGGGACAGGGCTACGAGCAGTACTTC. This sequence encodes CASSLPGQGYEQYF. Full variable domain (remainder filled in from reference TRBV5-6 and TRBJ2-7): DAGVTQSPTHLIKTRGQQVTLRCSPKSGHDTVSWYQQALGQGPQFIFQYYEEEERQRGNFPDRFSGHQFPNYSSELNVNALLLGDSALYLCASSLPGQGYEQYFGPGTRLTVT.

This chain connects TRBV5-4 to TRBJ2-1; 9 bases are a match to TRBD1. This CDR3 has 15 residues. J was trimmed by 4 bases and V by 6 bases; bases with no gene match: 8. Germline V lookup: CDR1 SGHNT, CDR2 YYREEE (reference sequence). The CDR3 sequence: CASTQPGQGYNEQFF. DNA for the CDR3: TGTGCCAGCACCCAACCGGGACAGGGATACAATGAGCAGTTCTTC. Complete variable domain (other parts from reference TRBV5-4 and TRBJ2-1): ETGVTQSPTHLIKTRGQQVTLRCSSQSGHNTVSWYQQALGQGPQFIFQYYREEENGRGNFPPRFSGLQFPNYSSELNVNALELDDSALYLCASTQPGQGYNEQFFGPGTRLTVL.

The chain is built from TRBV27 and TRBJ2-7, with D maybe TRBD1 (5 bases). CDR3 length: 13 amino acids. Germline loops: CDR1 MNHEY, CDR2 SMNVEV (reference sequence). The V gene lost 6 bases and the J gene lost 0 bases, with 9 bases spanning the gap. The CDR3 DNA reads as TGTGCCAGCAGCCAGACAGTCTCCTACGAGCAGTACTTC. Residues: CASSQTVSYEQYF.

This clone was counted a few times. The rearrangement links TRBV19 to TRBJ1-1, with 8 positions matching TRBD1. Germline trimming cut 7 bases from V and 4 bases from J; bases unmatched to any gene: 8. This CDR3 has 14 residues. Germline V lookup: CDR1 LNHDA, CDR2 SQIVND (reference sequence). The CDR3 here is CASIKQGDGTEAFF. CDR3 nucleotide sequence: TGTGCCAGTATTAAACAGGGGGATGGCACTGAAGCTTTCTTT.

The chain couples TRBV28 to TRBJ2-1; a possible D gene is TRBD2 (5 bases). V lost 3 bases and J 10 bases, leaving 19 bases between the germline ends. Looked up from germline, CDR1 is MDHEN and CDR2 is SYDVKM. There are 15 residues in the CDR3. This chain's CDR3 is CASSFAEALLMEQFF. The CDR3 coding sequence is TGTGCCAGCAGTTTCGCGGAGGCCCTCCTAATGGAGCAGTTCTTC.

J is TRBJ2-1 and V is TRBV5-1; 12 bases fit TRBD1. Germline CDR1 and CDR2: SGHRS and YFSETQ. The CDR3 is 14 amino acids. V was pared by 4 bases and J by 6 bases, with 2 bases of the junction left unmatched. The CDR3 loop is CASSQGQGANEQFF. CDR3 nucleotide sequence: TGCGCCAGCAGCCAGGGACAGGGGGCCAATGAGCAGTTCTTC.

The genes are TRBV18 and TRBJ1-6; D not resolved. CDR3 size: 17 residues. The ends were cut back, 2 bases at V and 0 bases at J, with 11 bases in the middle. Germline lookup yields CDR1 KGHSH and CDR2 LQKENI. The CDR3 DNA follows: TGTGCCAGCTCACCATTACCAGAAAGCTCCTATAATTCACCCCTCCACTTT. It codes for CASSPLPESSYNSPLHF.

The V call is TRBV5-1, the J call TRBJ1-1, with 8 bases aligning to TRBD1. The CDR3 is 14 residues long. Germline V CDR1 and CDR2: SGHRS, YFSETQ. V lost 2 bases and J lost 4; bases outside the gene matches: 4. The CDR3 DNA sequence: TGCGCCAGCAGCTTTGGACAGGGTGGCACTGAAGCTTTCTTT. It translates to CASSFGQGGTEAFF. Full variable domain (remainder filled in from reference TRBV5-1 and TRBJ1-1): KAGVTQTPRYLIKTRGQQVTLSCSPISGHRSVSWYQQTPGQGLQFLFEYFSETQRNKGNFPGRFSGRQFSNSRSEMNVSTLELGDSALYLCASSFGQGGTEAFFGQGTRLTVV.

The chain links TRBV27 to TRBJ2-5; D unresolved. V was pared by 0 bases and J by 6 bases, with 11 bases between. This CDR3 is 14 amino acids long. In germline, CDR1 is MNHEY, CDR2 SMNVEV (reference sequence). CDR3 region: CASSLSKKSKTQYF. In DNA form, the CDR3 reads TGTGCCAGCAGTTTATCGAAAAAATCTAAGACCCAGTACTTC.

This clone was observed a few times. The CDR3 is CASSFAAPTNEKLFF. DNA of the CDR3: TGTGCCAGCAGCTTTGCGGCACCAACTAATGAAAAACTGTTTTTT. The rearrangement uses TRBV13 and TRBJ1-4; D ambiguous. The germline V gene encodes CDR1 PRHDT and CDR2 FYEKMQ (reference sequence). The CDR3 extends over 15 amino acids. Trimming removed 3 bases from V and 0 bases from J, with 8 bases in between.

Only a few counts were recorded for this clone. The chain links TRBV4-1 to TRBJ2-7; weak D call: TRBD1 (5 bases). This CDR3 comprises 12 residues. Germline V lookup: CDR1 MGHRA, CDR2 YSYEKL. V lost 1 base, J lost 6 bases, and 7 bases lay in between. Here the CDR3 reads CASSQVTGEQYF. CDR3 sequence (DNA): TGCGCCAGCAGCCAAGTAACAGGCGAGCAGTACTTC.

V is TRBV9 and J is TRBJ2-1, with 11 bases fitting TRBD2. Germline V CDR1 and CDR2: SGDLS, YYNGEE. The J segment lost 3 bases and the V segment lost 2 bases, leaving 4 bases of the junction unmatched. The CDR3 runs to 16 residues. CDR3 residues: CASSVSSGRNYNEQFF. The CDR3 nucleotides read TGTGCCAGCAGCGTGTCTAGCGGGAGGAACTACAATGAGCAGTTCTTC.

The chain links TRBV9 to TRBJ2-1, with 10 bases identical to TRBD1. The V gene's germline CDR1 is SGDLS and CDR2 YYNGEE. This CDR3 region has 14 residues. V lost 6 bases, J lost 5 bases, and 5 bases stayed unmatched. The CDR3: CASTQGQGNNEQFF. As DNA, the CDR3 is TGTGCCAGCACCCAGGGACAGGGGAACAATGAGCAGTTCTTC.

The chain has TRBV6-5 and TRBJ1-2, with 7 bases fitting TRBD1. CDR3 length: 14 residues. Germline V gene lookup returns CDR1 MNHEY and CDR2 SVGAGI. The trim removed 6 bases at V and 4 bases at J, leaving 8 bases unmatched. CDR3 region: CASRLGGPRYGYTF. The CDR3 bases are TGTGCCAGCAGATTAGGGGGCCCCCGCTATGGCTACACCTTC.

This clone was observed many times. The rearrangement joins TRBV6-5 to TRBJ2-2; 7 bases fit TRBD1. This CDR3 has 14 residues. The J segment lost 2 bases and the V segment lost 11 bases, leaving 8 bases of the junction unmatched. Germline CDR1 and CDR2: MNHEY and SVGAGI. The CDR3 spells CALRRGQNTGELFF. CDR3 DNA sequence: TGTGCCCTCAGAAGGGGGCAAAACACCGGGGAGCTGTTTTTT.

The DNA of the CDR3 is TGTGCCAGCAGCGCCACTAGCTCAGATACGCAGTATTTT. Translating gives CASSATSSDTQYF. This chain links TRBV9 with TRBJ2-3; weak D call: TRBD2 (6 bases). Trimming shortened V by 3 bases and J by 4 bases, and 9 bases separated the two germline ends. From germline, CDR1 is SGDLS and CDR2 YYNGEE. CDR3 length: 13 amino acids.

The CDR3 sequence is CAIRPAGAGYGYTF. As DNA, the CDR3 is TGTGCCATCAGGCCCGCGGGGGCGGGCTATGGCTACACCTTC. V gene TRBV10-3 combines with J gene TRBJ1-2, with D perhaps TRBD1 (6 bases). Germline V lookup: CDR1 ENHRY, CDR2 SYGVKD. The CDR3 contains 14 residues. V lost 6 bases and J lost 4, with 15 bases in between.

V is TRBV29-1 and J is TRBJ2-3; the D is unclear. The V gene lost 4 bases and the J gene lost 7 bases, with 15 bases spanning the gap. CDR3 length: 13 amino acids. Germline V gives CDR1 SQVTM, CDR2 ANQGSEA. CDR3 region: CSVGGERRNTQYF. CDR3 nucleotides: TGCAGCGTTGGTGGCGAACGGAGAAATACGCAGTATTTT.

This clone has more than one count but fewer than ten. The chain has TRBV7-3 and TRBJ1-6, with D perhaps matching TRBD1 (5 bases). Germline values: CDR1 SGHTA, CDR2 FQGTGA. V lost 8 bases, J lost 8 bases, and 13 bases lay in between. The CDR3 extends over 13 amino acids. This CDR3 reads CASGAARDSPLHF. CDR3 nucleotides: TGTGCCAGCGGGGCAGCTAGGGATTCACCCCTCCACTTT.

This clone was observed a handful of times. The chain couples TRBV4-1 to TRBJ1-5, with D possibly matching TRBD1 (6 bases). This CDR3 has 14 residues. The germline V gene encodes CDR1 MGHRA and CDR2 YSYEKL. The V end lost 2 bases, the J end lost 6 bases, and 11 bases lay between the germline ends. This CDR3 is CASSQSSGAQPQHF. Written as DNA, the CDR3 is TGCGCCAGCAGCCAATCCTCAGGGGCTCAGCCCCAGCATTTT.

V gene TRBV5-1 combines with J gene TRBJ2-5; 10 bases are shared with TRBD2. V was pared by 4 bases and J by 0 bases, with 15 bases of the junction left unmatched. The germline V gene encodes CDR1 SGHRS and CDR2 YFSETQ. The CDR3 covers 19 residues. The CDR3 sequence: CASSVAGPSGGGNQETQYF. The DNA of the CDR3 is TGCGCCAGCAGCGTTGCAGGGCCTAGCGGGGGTGGGAACCAAGAGACCCAGTACTTC.